This T cell receptor (beta chain) was sequenced in a study of control samples from healthy donors and cancer patients. The CDR3 length is 14 residues. The germline gives CDR1 MNHEY, CDR2 SVGAGI. The method was immunoSEQ multiplex PCR; TCRdb's version includes in-frame clones alone and lacks a portion of them. This table holds more than 65,000 clones, 83% found once. As concerns this clone: An end of the junction differs from the germline gene, which may be a read error.

The TCR sequence derives from a man between 60 and 75 years old in good health. Sequences were obtained from blood. This rearrangement joins TRBV6-5 to TRBJ1-5; tentative D call: TRBD1 (5 bases). The CDR3 protein is CASVSGYSNQLQHF. CDR3 bases: TGTGCCAGCGTCTCAGGGTATAGCAATCAGCTCCAGCATTTT.